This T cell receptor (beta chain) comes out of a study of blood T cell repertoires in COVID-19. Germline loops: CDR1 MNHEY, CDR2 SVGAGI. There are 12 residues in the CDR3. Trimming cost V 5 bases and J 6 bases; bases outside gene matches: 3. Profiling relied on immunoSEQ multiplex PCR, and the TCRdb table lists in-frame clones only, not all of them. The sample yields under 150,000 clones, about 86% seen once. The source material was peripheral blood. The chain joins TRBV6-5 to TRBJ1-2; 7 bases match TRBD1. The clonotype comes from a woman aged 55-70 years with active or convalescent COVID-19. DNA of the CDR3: TGTGCCAGCAGTCGACAGGGAGATGGCTACACCTTC. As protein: CASSRQGDGYTF.